This entry is about one TCR beta chain. These data are taken from a study of T cells expressing NK-cell markers. Study in general: Seven donors tested HCMV-seropositive and one tested seronegative among the eight sequenced.

Beta-chain TCR cDNA was generated via 5'RACE template switching with UMIs. TCRdb reworked the 5' RACE reads into one entry per CDR3 protein, no DNA. The repertoire table contains 400,000 or so distinct CDR3 sequences. Input material: blood T cells: a sorted CD56 or NKG2C T cell subset, CD4+ or CD8+ T cells, or bulk PBMC T cells (not recorded which). This clonotype was obtained from a woman in her forties or fifties in good health.

CDR3 amino acids: CASSPPGQGQPQHF. This sequence joins TRBV7-9 and TRBJ1-5; the TCRdb D gene call, TRBD1, has no DNA to confirm it. The CDR3 spans 14 residues. Germline assignment: CDR1 SEHNR and CDR2 FQNEAQ (reference sequence).